Below are 24 T cell receptor beta chains sequenced from a single sample in a study of CD8+CD57+ T cells in acquired aplastic anemia. The TCR beta profiling, which covered VDJ combination and CDR3 sequence, was carried out using genomic DNA as the template. Via MiXCR, TCRdb re-called the reads, giving one row per CDR3 protein. The sample lists roughly 180,000 distinct CDR3 sequences; nearly 65% were seen once. An expansion of CD8+CD57+ cells by flow cytometry had been shown in patients chosen for sequencing. The sample was sorted CD4+, CD8+, or CD8+CD57+ T cells (not recorded which) from PBMCs. Receptors originate from a human donor with aplastic anemia.

This clonotype occurred many times. V usage is TRBV6-1 and J usage is TRBJ2-2, with unresolved D. The V end lost 3 bases, the J end lost 6 bases, and 14 bases lay between the germline ends. This CDR3 contains 15 residues. Looked up from germline, CDR1 is MNHNS and CDR2 is SASEGT. The CDR3 sequence: CASSDRLSVAGELFF. The CDR3 DNA is TGTGCCAGCAGTGATAGGTTAAGCGTGGCCGGGGAGCTGTTTTTT.

The rearrangement joins TRBV5-1 to TRBJ1-4, with 7 bases matching TRBD2. Matching the DNA end better, TRBJ2-2 makes the J call doubtful. Germline V gene data show CDR1 as SGHRS and CDR2 as YFSETQ. CDR3 length equals 17 residues. The CDR3 loop reads CASSLAQGLLNTGELFF. As DNA, the CDR3 is TGCGCCAGCAGCTTGGCGCAGGGACTACTCAACACCGGGGAGCTGTTTTTT.

This chain joins TRBV7-9 and TRBJ2-5; 9 bases agree with TRBD2. The V gene end was trimmed by 1 base and the J gene end by 9 bases; junction bases not matched to a gene: 12. From germline, CDR1 is SEHNR and CDR2 FQNEAQ (reference sequence). This CDR3 has 16 amino acids. CDR3 loop: CASSLGSGLAPKAQYF. The DNA for the CDR3 is TGTGCCAGCAGCTTAGGTTCGGGACTAGCCCCCAAGGCCCAGTACTTC.

The chain couples TRBV29-1 to TRBJ1-1; tentatively, D is TRBD1 (5 bases). There are 13 residues in the CDR3. V was cut by 6 bases and J by 1 base, with 12 bases left in between. Germline V gene sequence: CDR1 SQVTM, CDR2 ANQGSEA. CDR3 nucleotide sequence: TGCAGCGTCGGGGCTGGCCCGAACACTGAAGCTTTCTTT. It translates to CSVGAGPNTEAFF.

The rearrangement links TRBV5-1 to TRBJ2-7; 7 positions agree with TRBD1. The germline V gene encodes CDR1 SGHRS and CDR2 YFSETQ. Germline trimming cut 3 bases from V and 4 bases from J; bases unmatched to any gene: 13. The CDR3 is 16 amino acids. DNA of the CDR3: TGCGCCAGCAGCTACGCCGGGACAGAGATACCTTACGAGCAGTACTTC. Its translation: CASSYAGTEIPYEQYF.

V gene TRBV19 combines with J gene TRBJ1-2; TRBD1 matches 10 bases. This CDR3 region has 16 residues. Germline V gives CDR1 LNHDA, CDR2 SQIVND (reference sequence). J gave up 7 bases and V 7 bases, and 15 bases lay outside the gene matches. The CDR3 nucleotides read TGTGCCAGTACCCCCTTGGGGACAGGGGTATCGCTTGGCTACACCTTC. Amino acid sequence: CASTPLGTGVSLGYTF.

The chain couples TRBV24-1 to TRBJ2-2; TRBD2 might be the D (6 bases). Deletions cut 4 bases from V and 5 bases from J, with 7 bases between. The CDR3 is made up of 13 amino acids. Germline loops: CDR1 KGHDR, CDR2 SFDVKD. In DNA form, the CDR3 reads TGTGCCACCAGTGAAGGAGGGACCGGGGAGCTGTTTTTT. Translated, it gives CATSEGGTGELFF.

This clonotype was counted a single time. A read error may produce the germline difference seen at one junction end. The chain recombines TRBV7-7 with TRBJ2-3; D remains ambiguous. The CDR3 runs to 13 residues. Germline values: CDR1 SSHAT, CDR2 FNYEAQ (reference sequence). The CDR3 DNA sequence: TGTGCTAGCAGCCAAAACAGTGGGGATACGCAGTATTTT. Its translation is CASSQNSGDTQYF.

The genes are TRBV7-2 and TRBJ1-1; D unresolved. The V and J ends lost 5 bases and 2 bases respectively, with 12 bases between them. The CDR3 length is 14 residues. Germline values: CDR1 SGHTA, CDR2 FQGNSA. The chain's CDR3 is CASSVLGGNTEAFF. The CDR3, as DNA: TGTGCCAGCAGCGTCCTGGGAGGAAACACTGAAGCTTTCTTT.

The V and J genes are TRBV7-6 and TRBJ2-7; D perhaps matches TRBD2 (5 bases). The CDR3 totals 15 residues. Trimming shortened V by 2 bases and J by 6 bases, and 17 bases separated the two germline ends. CDR1 SGHVS and CDR2 FNYEAQ come from the germline V gene. The CDR3 DNA sequence: TGTGCCAGCAGCTTACTCGGGCTCGGGAAGGGCGAGCAGTACTTC. This sequence encodes CASSLLGLGKGEQYF.

The CDR3 loop is CASSLVPPDRVTYEQFF. In nucleotides, the CDR3 is TGTGCCAGCAGCTTAGTCCCGCCGGACAGGGTAACCTACGAGCAGTTCTTC. The chain has TRBV7-8 and TRBJ2-1, with 8 bases aligning to TRBD1. This CDR3 is built from 17 residues. From germline, CDR1 is SGHVS and CDR2 FQNEAQ. V dropped 1 base and J dropped 10; count of bases not matched to a gene: 15.

The genes are TRBV24-1 and TRBJ2-1, with TRBD2 as a possible D gene (5 bases). The germline gives CDR1 KGHDR, CDR2 SFDVKD. CDR3 length equals 13 residues. V lost 4 bases to trimming and J lost 9 bases, with 12 bases between them. CDR3 amino acids: CATSDRTRREQFF. DNA for the CDR3: TGTGCCACCAGTGACCGCACTAGGCGTGAGCAGTTCTTC.

The chain recombines TRBV19 with TRBJ1-6, with D hard to call. Germline CDR1 reads LNHDA; CDR2 reads SQIVND (reference sequence). The germline V and J ends were trimmed by 4 bases and 14 bases, with 15 bases remaining between them. The CDR3 length is 13 residues. The CDR3 sequence is CASSTPRLGTLHF. The CDR3 DNA sequence: TGTGCCAGTAGTACACCCCGTTTGGGAACCCTCCACTTT.

V is TRBV20-1 and J is TRBJ2-5, with TRBD1 identical over 11 bases. The trim removed 3 bases at V and 5 bases at J, leaving 5 bases unmatched. CDR1 and CDR2 (germline): DFQATT, SNEGSKA (reference sequence). The CDR3 has 14 amino acids. The CDR3 DNA is TGCAGTGCTAGGGGGACAGGGGGGTGGGAGACCCAGTACTTC. It is translated as CSARGTGGWETQYF.

To note about this clonotype: As the CDR3 is not closed by the conserved phenylalanine or tryptophan, this likely results from a read error. The rearrangement uses TRBV19 and TRBJ1-1, with D hard to call. The CDR3 extends over 12 amino acids. The V end was cut by 5 bases, the J end by 8 bases, with 12 bases between. CDR1 LNHDA and CDR2 SQIVND come from the germline V gene (reference sequence). The CDR3 coding sequence is TGTGCCAGTAGTTTGTTTGGCCGGGAAGCTTTCCTT. It yields the protein CASSLFGREAFL.

The rearrangement links TRBV7-2 to TRBJ1-6; 11 nucleotides match TRBD1. Unmatched junction bases numbered 4, after V lost 6 bases and J lost 9 bases. There are 14 residues in the CDR3. Germline CDR1 SGHTA, CDR2 FQGNSA. The CDR3 protein is CASRSDRGPSPLHF. Here the CDR3 DNA reads TGTGCCAGCAGATCGGACAGGGGGCCTTCACCCCTCCACTTT.

In regard to this clonotype: Relative to the germline gene, one junction end is altered; a read error may explain this. This chain uses TRBV9 with TRBJ1-1, with a possible D match to TRBD1 (6 bases). Germline-derived CDR1 and CDR2 are SGDLS and YYNGEE. CDR3 size: 12 residues. CDR3 sequence reads: CASRKDSTEAFF. The CDR3 bases are TGTGCCAGCAGGAAGGACAGCACTGAAGCCTTCTTT.

This clonotype was counted ten times or more. The V call is TRBV12-3 or TRBV12-4, the J call TRBJ2-7, with D unresolved. The V end was cut by 1 base, the J end by 6 bases, with 4 bases between. The CDR3 sequence is 11 residues long. This CDR3 reads CASSLDGEQYF. CDR3 DNA sequence: TGTGCCAGCAGTTTAGACGGCGAGCAGTACTTC.

This clonotype was counted many times. The V and J genes are TRBV7-2 and TRBJ2-2; TRBD2 agrees at 12 bases. Germline values: CDR1 SGHTA, CDR2 FQGNSA. The CDR3 contains 16 residues. With 5 bases clipped from V and 4 bases from J, the junction kept 5 bases outside the gene matches. CDR3 loop: CASSQRTSGITGELFF. CDR3 in DNA: TGTGCCAGCAGCCAACGGACTAGCGGGATCACCGGGGAGCTGTTTTTT. The full variable domain, with the rest looked up from reference TRBV7-2 and TRBJ2-2, is GAGVSQSPSNKVTEKGKDVELRCDPISGHTALYWYRQSLGQGLEFLIYFQGNSAPDKSGLPSDRFSAERTGGSVSTLTIQRTQQEDSAVYLCASSQRTSGITGELFFGEGSRLTVL.

As for this clonotype: The junction shows a germline mismatch at one end, possibly a read error. V gene TRBV5-1 combines with J gene TRBJ2-3, with D perhaps matching TRBD1 or TRBD2 (6 bases each). The CDR3 extends over 15 amino acids. CDR1 and CDR2 from the germline V gene are SGHRS and YFSETQ. The CDR3 region has the DNA TGTGCCAGCAGCTTGGGGGGCGCAGGCACAGATACGCAGTATTTT. It is translated as CASSLGGAGTDTQYF.

The sample holds many counts of this clonotype. The V and J genes are TRBV4-1 and TRBJ1-5; D may be TRBD1 (5 bases). This CDR3 comprises 16 residues. Trimming removed 1 base at V and 8 bases at J, with 18 bases between. CDR1 MGHRA and CDR2 YSYEKL come from the germline V gene. The CDR3 loop reads CASSQGGGGPQEPQHF. As DNA, the CDR3 is TGCGCCAGCAGCCAAGGGGGTGGGGGACCACAGGAGCCCCAGCATTTT.

A word on this clonotype: A much larger clone lies one base from this, so it may be a read error. CDR3 protein: CASSPGHFGNYGYTF. In nucleotides, the CDR3 is TGCGCCAGCAGCCCGGGGCATTTTGGTAACTATGGCTACACCTTC. The chain has TRBV5-1 and TRBJ1-2; D perhaps matches TRBD1 (5 bases). CDR1 and CDR2 from the germline V gene are SGHRS and YFSETQ. Trimming shortened V by 4 bases and J by 1 base, and 14 bases separated the two germline ends. The CDR3 loop spans 15 amino acids.

V and J are TRBV29-1 and TRBJ2-7; 7 bases fit TRBD2. V was pared by 8 bases and J by 7 bases, with 17 bases of the junction left unmatched. This CDR3 is built from 14 residues. In germline, CDR1 is SQVTM, CDR2 ANQGSEA. As DNA, the CDR3 is TGCAGCACGGGAGCGGGGACCAACTCTCGGGAGCAGTACTTC. Amino acids: CSTGAGTNSREQYF.

The chain links TRBV7-3 to TRBJ2-6; the match to TRBD1 covers 7 bases. This CDR3 comprises 17 residues. Looked up from germline, CDR1 is SGHTA and CDR2 is FQGTGA. Trimming at V came to 1 base and at J to 3 bases, leaving 6 bases not matched to a gene. The CDR3 nucleotides are TGTGCCAGCAGCTTAAATGCCAGGGGGTTTGGGGCCAACGTCCTGACTTTC. This codes for CASSLNARGFGANVLTF.